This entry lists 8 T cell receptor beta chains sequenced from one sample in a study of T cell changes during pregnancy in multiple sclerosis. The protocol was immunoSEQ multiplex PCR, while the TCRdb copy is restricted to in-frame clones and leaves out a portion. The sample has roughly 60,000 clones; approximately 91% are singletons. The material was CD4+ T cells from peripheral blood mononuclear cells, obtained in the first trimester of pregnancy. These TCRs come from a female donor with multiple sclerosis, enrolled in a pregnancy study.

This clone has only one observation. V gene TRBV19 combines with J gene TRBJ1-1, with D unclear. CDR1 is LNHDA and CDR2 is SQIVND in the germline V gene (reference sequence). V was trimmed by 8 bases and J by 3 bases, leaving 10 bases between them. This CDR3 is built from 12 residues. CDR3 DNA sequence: TGTGCCAGTGACAATTCGTACACTGAAGCTTTCTTT. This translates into CASDNSYTEAFF.

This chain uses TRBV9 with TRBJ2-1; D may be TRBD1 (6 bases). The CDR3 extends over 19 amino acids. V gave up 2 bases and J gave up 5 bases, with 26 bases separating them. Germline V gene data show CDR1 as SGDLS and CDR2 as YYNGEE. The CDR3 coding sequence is TGTGCCAGCAGCGTGGGACCCATTCCCTCAGGGGAGTGGCACAATGAGCAGTTCTTC. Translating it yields CASSVGPIPSGEWHNEQFF.

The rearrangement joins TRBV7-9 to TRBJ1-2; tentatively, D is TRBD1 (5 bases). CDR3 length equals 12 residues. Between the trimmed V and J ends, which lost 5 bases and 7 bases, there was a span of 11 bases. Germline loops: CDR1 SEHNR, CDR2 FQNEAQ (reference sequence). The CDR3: CASSLGHRGYTF. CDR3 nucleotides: TGTGCCAGCAGCCTAGGACATCGTGGCTACACCTTC.

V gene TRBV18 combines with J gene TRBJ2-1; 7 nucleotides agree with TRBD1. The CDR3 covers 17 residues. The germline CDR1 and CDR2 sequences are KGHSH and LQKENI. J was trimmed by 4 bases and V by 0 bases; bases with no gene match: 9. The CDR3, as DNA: TGTGCCAGCTCACCACCGCAGGGGACAGAAATTTACAATGAGCAGTTCTTC. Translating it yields CASSPPQGTEIYNEQFF.

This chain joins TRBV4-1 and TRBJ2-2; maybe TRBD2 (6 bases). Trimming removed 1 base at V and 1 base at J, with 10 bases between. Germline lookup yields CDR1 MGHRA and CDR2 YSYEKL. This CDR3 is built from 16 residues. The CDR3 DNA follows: TGCGCCAGCAGCCAAGCGACTAGTCAGAACACCGGGGAGCTGTTTTTT. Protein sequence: CASSQATSQNTGELFF.

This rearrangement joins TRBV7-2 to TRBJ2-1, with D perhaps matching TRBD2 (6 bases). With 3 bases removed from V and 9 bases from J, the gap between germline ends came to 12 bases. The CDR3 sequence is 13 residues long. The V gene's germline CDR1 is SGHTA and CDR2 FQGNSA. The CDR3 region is CASSLDYRGEQFF. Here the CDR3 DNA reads TGTGCCAGCAGCTTGGACTATAGGGGTGAGCAGTTCTTC.

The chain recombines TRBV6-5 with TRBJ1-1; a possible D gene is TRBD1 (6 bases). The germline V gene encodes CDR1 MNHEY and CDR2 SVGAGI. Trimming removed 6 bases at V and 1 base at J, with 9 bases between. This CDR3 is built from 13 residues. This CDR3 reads CASSWTENTEAFF. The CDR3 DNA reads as TGTGCCAGCAGCTGGACAGAGAACACTGAAGCTTTCTTT.

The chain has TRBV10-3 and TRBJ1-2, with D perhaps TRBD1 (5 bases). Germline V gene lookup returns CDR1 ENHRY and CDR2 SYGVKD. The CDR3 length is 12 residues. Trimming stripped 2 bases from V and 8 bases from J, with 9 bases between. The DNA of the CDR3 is TGTGCCATCAGTGAGAGGGACTCGGGCTACACCTTC. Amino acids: CAISERDSGYTF.